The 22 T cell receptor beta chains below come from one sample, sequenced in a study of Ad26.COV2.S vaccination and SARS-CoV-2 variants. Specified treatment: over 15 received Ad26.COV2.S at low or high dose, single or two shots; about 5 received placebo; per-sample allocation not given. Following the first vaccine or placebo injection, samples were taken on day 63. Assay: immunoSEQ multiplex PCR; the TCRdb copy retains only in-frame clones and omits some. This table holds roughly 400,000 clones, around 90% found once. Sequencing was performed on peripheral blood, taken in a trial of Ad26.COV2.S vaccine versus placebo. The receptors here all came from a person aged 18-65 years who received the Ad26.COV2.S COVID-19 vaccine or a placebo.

The CDR3 DNA follows: TGCGCCAGCAGCTTGGAGCGCCTAGCGGGAGTCTACGAGCAGTACTTC. This codes for CASSLERLAGVYEQYF. The J gene is TRBJ2-7, the V gene TRBV5-1, with 10 nucleotides matching TRBD2. This CDR3 comprises 16 residues. Looked up from germline, CDR1 is SGHRS and CDR2 is YFSETQ. V lost 0 bases and J lost 3; bases outside the gene matches: 6.

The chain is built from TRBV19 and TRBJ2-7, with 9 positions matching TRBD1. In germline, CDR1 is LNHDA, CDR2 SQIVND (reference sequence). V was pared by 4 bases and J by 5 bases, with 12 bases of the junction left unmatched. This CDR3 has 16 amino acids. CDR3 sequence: CASSRFVGTGTNEQYF. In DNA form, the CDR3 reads TGTGCCAGTAGTAGATTCGTGGGGACAGGGACCAACGAGCAGTACTTC. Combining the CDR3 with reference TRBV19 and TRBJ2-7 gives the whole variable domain DGGITQSPKYLFRKEGQNVTLSCEQNLNHDAMYWYRQDPGQGLRLIYYSQIVNDFQKGDIAEGYSVSREKKESFPLTVTSAQKNPTAFYLCASSRFVGTGTNEQYFGPGTRLTVT.

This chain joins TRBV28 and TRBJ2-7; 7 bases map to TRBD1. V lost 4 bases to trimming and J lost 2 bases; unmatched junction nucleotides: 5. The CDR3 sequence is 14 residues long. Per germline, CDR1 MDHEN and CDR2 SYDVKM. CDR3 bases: TGTGCCAGCAGTTCTACAGGGGTCCCCTACGAGCAGTACTTC. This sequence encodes CASSSTGVPYEQYF.

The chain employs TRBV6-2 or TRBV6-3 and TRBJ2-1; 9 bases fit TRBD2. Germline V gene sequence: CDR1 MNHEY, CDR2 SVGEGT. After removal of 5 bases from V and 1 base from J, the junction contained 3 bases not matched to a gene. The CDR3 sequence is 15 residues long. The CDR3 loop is CASSKRGASYNEQFF. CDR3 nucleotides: TGTGCCAGCAGTAAGCGGGGGGCTTCCTACAATGAGCAGTTCTTC.

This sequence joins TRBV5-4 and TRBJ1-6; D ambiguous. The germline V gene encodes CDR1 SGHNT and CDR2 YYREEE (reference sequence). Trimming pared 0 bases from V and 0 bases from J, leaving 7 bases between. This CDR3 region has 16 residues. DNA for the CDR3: TGTGCCAGCAGCTTGGCCACCGGCTCCTATAATTCACCCCTCCACTTT. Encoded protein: CASSLATGSYNSPLHF.

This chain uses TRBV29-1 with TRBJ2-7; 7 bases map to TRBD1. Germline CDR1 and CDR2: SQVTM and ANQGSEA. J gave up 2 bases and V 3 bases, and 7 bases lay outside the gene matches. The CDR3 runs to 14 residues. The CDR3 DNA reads TGCAGCGTTGAGACAACGGGACAGACCTACGAGCAGTACTTC. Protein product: CSVETTGQTYEQYF.

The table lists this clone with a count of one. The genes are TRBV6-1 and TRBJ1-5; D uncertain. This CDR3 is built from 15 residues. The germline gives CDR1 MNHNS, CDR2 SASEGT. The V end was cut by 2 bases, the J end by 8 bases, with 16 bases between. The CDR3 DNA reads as TGTGCCAGCAGTGAAAGGTCGAGGGCTATCGAGCCCCAGCATTTT. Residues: CASSERSRAIEPQHF.

This chain's CDR3 is CASSETTGGRGEAFF. CDR3 DNA sequence: TGTGCCAGCAGTGAAACCACAGGGGGCCGGGGTGAAGCTTTCTTT. V and J are TRBV2 and TRBJ1-1; 9 nucleotides line up with TRBD1. The germline V gene encodes CDR1 SNHLY and CDR2 FYNNEI. V lost 2 bases and J lost 7; bases outside the gene matches: 8. This CDR3 comprises 15 residues.

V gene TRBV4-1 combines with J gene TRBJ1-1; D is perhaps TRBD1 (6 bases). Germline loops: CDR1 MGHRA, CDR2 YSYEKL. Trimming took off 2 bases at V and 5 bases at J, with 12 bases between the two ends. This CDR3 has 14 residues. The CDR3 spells CASSQHGRGTEAFF. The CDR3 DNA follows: TGCGCCAGCAGCCAACACGGTAGGGGGACTGAAGCTTTCTTT.

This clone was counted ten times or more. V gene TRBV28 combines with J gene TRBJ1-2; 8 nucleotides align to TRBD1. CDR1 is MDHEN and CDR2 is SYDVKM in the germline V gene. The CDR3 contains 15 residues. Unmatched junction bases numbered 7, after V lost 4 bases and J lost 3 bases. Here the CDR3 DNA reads TGTGCCAGCAGTTCCTCAGGGGGCGTGCACTATGGCTACACCTTC. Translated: CASSSSGGVHYGYTF.

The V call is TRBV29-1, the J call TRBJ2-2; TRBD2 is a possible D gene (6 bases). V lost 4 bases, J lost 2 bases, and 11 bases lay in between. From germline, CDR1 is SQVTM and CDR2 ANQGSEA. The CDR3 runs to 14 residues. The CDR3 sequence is CSVAASANTGELFF. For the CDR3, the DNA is TGCAGCGTTGCCGCTAGCGCAAACACCGGGGAGCTGTTTTTT.

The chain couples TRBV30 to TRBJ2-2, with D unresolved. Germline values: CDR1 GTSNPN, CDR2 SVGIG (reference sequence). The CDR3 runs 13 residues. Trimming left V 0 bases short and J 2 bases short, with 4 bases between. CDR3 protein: CAWSVDNTGELFF. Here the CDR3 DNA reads TGTGCCTGGAGTGTGGATAACACCGGGGAGCTGTTTTTT.

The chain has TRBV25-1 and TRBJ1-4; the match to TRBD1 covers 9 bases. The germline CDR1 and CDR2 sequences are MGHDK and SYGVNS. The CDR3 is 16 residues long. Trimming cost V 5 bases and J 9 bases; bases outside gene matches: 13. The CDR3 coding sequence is TGTGCCAGCAGTCCAACGGGGACAGGGAGGGGGAAAAAACTGTTTTTT. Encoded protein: CASSPTGTGRGKKLFF.

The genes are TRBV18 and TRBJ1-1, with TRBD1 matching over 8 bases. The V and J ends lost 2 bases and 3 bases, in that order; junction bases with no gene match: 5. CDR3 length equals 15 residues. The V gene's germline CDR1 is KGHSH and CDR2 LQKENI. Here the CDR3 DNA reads TGTGCCAGCTCACCAAGGCAGACAGGGGACACTGAAGCTTTCTTT. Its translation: CASSPRQTGDTEAFF. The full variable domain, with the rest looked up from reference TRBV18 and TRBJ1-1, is NAGVMQNPRHLVRRRGQEARLRCSPMKGHSHVYWYRQLPEEGLKFMVYLQKENIIDESGMPKERFSAEFPKEGPSILRIQQVVRGDSAAYFCASSPRQTGDTEAFFGQGTRLTVV.

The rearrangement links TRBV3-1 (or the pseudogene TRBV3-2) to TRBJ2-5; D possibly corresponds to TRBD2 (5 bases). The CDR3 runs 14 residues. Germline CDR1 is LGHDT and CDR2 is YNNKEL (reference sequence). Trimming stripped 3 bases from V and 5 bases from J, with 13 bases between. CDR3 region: CASSQDPWEETQYF. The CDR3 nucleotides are TGTGCCAGCAGCCAGGACCCCTGGGAGGAGACCCAGTACTTC.

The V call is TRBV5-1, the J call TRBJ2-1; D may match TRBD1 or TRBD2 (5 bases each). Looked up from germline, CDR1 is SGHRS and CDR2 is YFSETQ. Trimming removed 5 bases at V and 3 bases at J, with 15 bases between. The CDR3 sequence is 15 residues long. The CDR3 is CASSLDSRGYNEQFF. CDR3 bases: TGCGCCAGCAGTCTAGACAGTCGGGGCTACAATGAGCAGTTCTTC.

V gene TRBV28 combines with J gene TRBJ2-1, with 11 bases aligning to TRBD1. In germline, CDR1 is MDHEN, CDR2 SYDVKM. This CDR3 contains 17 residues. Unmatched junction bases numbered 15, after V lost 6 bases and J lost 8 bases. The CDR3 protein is CASRPPPDRGRGDEQFF. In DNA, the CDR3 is TGTGCCAGCAGGCCACCCCCGGACAGGGGGCGAGGGGATGAGCAGTTCTTC.

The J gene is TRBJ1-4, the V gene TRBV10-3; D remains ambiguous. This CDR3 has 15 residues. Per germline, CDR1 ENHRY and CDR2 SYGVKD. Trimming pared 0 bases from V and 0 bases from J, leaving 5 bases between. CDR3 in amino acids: CAISESGSTNEKLFF. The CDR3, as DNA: TGTGCCATCAGTGAGTCGGGCTCAACTAATGAAAAACTGTTTTTT.

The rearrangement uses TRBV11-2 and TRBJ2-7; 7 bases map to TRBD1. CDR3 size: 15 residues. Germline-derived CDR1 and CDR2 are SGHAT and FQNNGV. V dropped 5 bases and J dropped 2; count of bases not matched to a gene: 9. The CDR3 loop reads CASSPNRGPTYEQYF. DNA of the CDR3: TGTGCCAGCAGCCCTAACAGGGGCCCAACCTACGAGCAGTACTTC.

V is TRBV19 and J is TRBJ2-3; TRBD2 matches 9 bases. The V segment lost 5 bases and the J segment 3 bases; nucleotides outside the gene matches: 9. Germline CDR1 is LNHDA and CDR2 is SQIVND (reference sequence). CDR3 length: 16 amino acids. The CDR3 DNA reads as TGTGCCAGTAGTCCCCGACTAGCGGTAGGGACAGATACGCAGTATTTT. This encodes CASSPRLAVGTDTQYF.

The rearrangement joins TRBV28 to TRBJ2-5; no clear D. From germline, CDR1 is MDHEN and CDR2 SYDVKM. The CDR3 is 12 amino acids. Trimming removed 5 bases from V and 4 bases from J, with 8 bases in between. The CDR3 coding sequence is TGTGCCAGCAGTGGGGAATTAGAGACCCAGTACTTC. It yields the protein CASSGELETQYF.

CDR3 bases: TGCAGCGTTGGGGCGGGAGGAGAGGCAGATACGCAGTATTTT. Its translation: CSVGAGGEADTQYF. The V and J genes are TRBV29-1 and TRBJ2-3, with 8 bases fitting TRBD2. This CDR3 comprises 14 residues. Germline CDR1 SQVTM, CDR2 ANQGSEA. The trim removed 4 bases at V and 4 bases at J, leaving 7 bases unmatched.